The rows below give T cell receptor beta chains drawn from one sample of a study of shared clonotypes between healthy human individuals. The data were produced by immunoSEQ multiplex PCR, yet TCRdb's version contains in-frame clones alone and is incomplete. The repertoire holds around 1.6 million clones, approximately 98% seen once, with around 0.45% in the top ten. Specimen: naive CD4+ T cells sorted from blood. The receptors were gathered from a man aged 25-45 years in good health. Each CDR3 is given with its conserved first and last residue. D genes are given only for firm matches. A clone size is listed for some rows: how often the clone was seen (once, few, many), or a class if it is expanded.

NA,TRBJ2-5,TRBV5-5,NA,CASSPREGVGLETQYF,TGTGCCAGCAGCCCCCGTGAGGGAGTCGGGCTGGAGACCCAGTACTTC
NA,TRBJ2-1,TRBV6-4,TRBD2,CASSVSGGYNEQFF,TGTGCCAGCAGTGTTTCGGGGGGTTACAATGAGCAGTTCTTC
NA,TRBJ2-1,TRBV10-3,NA,CATQDTTYNEQFF,TGTGCCACCCAGGACACCACCTACAATGAGCAGTTCTTC
NA,TRBJ2-5,TRBV5-1,NA,CASSSTPTGGGTQYF,TGCGCCAGCAGCTCCACCCCGACAGGCGGGGGGACCCAGTACTTC
NA,TRBJ2-7,TRBV7-8,TRBD2,CASSRSLTSTYEQYF,TGTGCCAGCAGCCGAAGCTTGACTAGCACCTACGAGCAGTACTTC
NA,TRBJ2-5,TRBV11-2,NA,CASSPTGRETQYF,TGTGCCAGCAGCCCAACGGGGAGGGAGACCCAGTACTTC
NA,TRBJ1-3,TRBV28,NA,CASSLPTGAGNTIYF,TGTGCCAGCAGTTTGCCCACGGGAGCTGGAAACACCATATATTTT
NA,TRBJ2-2,TRBV5-1,TRBD1,CASSLLTGERRNTGELFF,TGCGCCAGCAGCTTGTTAACAGGGGAACGCCGGAACACCGGGGAGCTGTTTTTT
NA,TRBJ2-1,TRBV5-1,NA,CASSLDLPGDEQFF,TGCGCCAGCAGCCTGGATCTCCCGGGGGATGAGCAGTTCTTC
NA,TRBJ1-1,TRBV19,NA,CASSIKSNTEAFF,TGTGCCAGTAGTATTAAATCAAACACTGAAGCTTTCTTT
NA,TRBJ2-3,TRBV10-3,TRBD1,CAIRTGMTDTQYF,TGTGCCATCAGGACAGGGATGACAGATACGCAGTATTTT
NA,TRBJ2-7,TRBV28,NA,CASSLATSAEEEQYF,TGTGCCAGCAGTTTAGCGACCTCAGCGGAGGAGGAGCAGTACTTC
NA,TRBJ1-4,TRBV2,NA,CASSQVGLGEKLFF,TGTGCCAGCAGTCAAGTGGGTCTAGGTGAAAAACTGTTTTTT
NA,TRBJ1-5,TRBV5-1,NA,CASSWDPNQPQHF,TGCGCCAGCAGCTGGGACCCGAATCAGCCCCAGCATTTT
NA,TRBJ2-5,TRBV7-6,NA,CASSLTQGRRETQYF,TGTGCCAGCAGCTTAACACAGGGACGGAGGGAGACCCAGTACTTC
NA,TRBJ1-3,TRBV30,NA,CAWNLKIRNTIYF,TGTGCCTGGAATCTAAAGATCAGGAACACCATATATTTT
once,TRBJ2-5,TRBV7-8,NA,CASSLERVSGTQYF,TGTGCCAGCAGTCTAGAAAGGGTCTCGGGGACCCAGTACTTC
once,TRBJ2-1,TRBV7-2,TRBD1,CASSSRGQGSYNEQFF,TGTGCCAGCAGCTCCCGGGGACAGGGATCCTACAATGAGCAGTTCTTC
NA,TRBJ1-5,TRBV30,NA,CAWSHRNNQPQHF,TGTGCCTGGAGTCACCGCAACAATCAGCCCCAGCATTTT
NA,TRBJ1-1,TRBV5-8,NA,CASSLRGVLDTEAFF,TGTGCCAGCAGCTTGAGGGGGGTATTGGACACTGAAGCTTTCTTT
NA,TRBJ2-7,TRBV29-1,TRBD2,CSVEGLAGEEQYF,TGCAGCGTTGAAGGCCTAGCGGGAGAGGAGCAGTACTTC
NA,TRBJ2-3,TRBV7-9,NA,CASSVDGYRPGDTQYF,TGTGCCAGCAGCGTCGACGGCTACCGCCCGGGGGATACGCAGTATTTT
NA,TRBJ2-1,TRBV7-9,NA,CASSLAPTSLDNEQFF,TGTGCCAGCAGCTTAGCTCCGACTAGTTTGGACAATGAGCAGTTCTTC
NA,TRBJ1-3,TRBV7-9,NA,CASSADSSGNTIYF,TGTGCCAGCAGCGCGGACAGCTCTGGAAACACCATATATTTT
NA,TRBJ2-7,TRBV28,NA,CASSPINGQGTYEQYF,TGTGCCAGCAGTCCCATCAATGGGCAGGGCACCTACGAGCAGTACTTC
NA,TRBJ1-5,TRBV6-6,NA,CASSPGIVSNQPQHF,TGTGCCAGCAGTCCCGGAATCGTAAGCAATCAGCCCCAGCATTTT
once,TRBJ2-2,TRBV10-3,TRBD1,CAIATGTANTGELFF,TGTGCCATCGCTACCGGGACAGCTAACACCGGGGAGCTGTTTTTT
once,TRBJ1-1,TRBV9,NA,CASSYGEKMNTEAFF,TGTGCCAGCAGCTACGGTGAGAAAATGAACACTGAAGCTTTCTTT
NA,TRBJ2-5,TRBV6-5,NA,CASSPLPRSGETQYF,TGTGCCAGCAGCCCTCTCCCTAGAAGCGGAGAGACCCAGTACTTC
NA,TRBJ2-1,TRBV5-1,NA,CASSLAATGNEQFF,TGCGCCAGCAGCTTGGCTGCGACGGGCAATGAGCAGTTCTTC
NA,TRBJ2-2,TRBV29-1,NA,CSGRGANTGELFF,TGCAGCGGGAGGGGGGCGAACACCGGGGAGCTGTTTTTT
NA,TRBJ2-2,TRBV9,TRBD2,CASRGGSLTGELFF,TGTGCCAGCCGGGGCGGGAGTCTCACCGGGGAGCTGTTTTTT
NA,TRBJ2-7,TRBV5-6,TRBD1,CASSSRQGTAEQYF,TGTGCCAGCAGCTCCCGACAGGGAACCGCTGAGCAGTACTTC
NA,TRBJ2-5,TRBV7-5,NA,CARTCGETQYF,TGTGCCAGAACCTGTGGAGAGACCCAGTACTTC
NA,TRBJ2-7,TRBV11-2,TRBD1,CASSLRGLGQGSAEQYF,TGTGCCAGCAGCTTGCGGGGTTTGGGACAGGGATCCGCCGAGCAGTACTTC
NA,TRBJ2-6,TRBV5-1,NA,CATPPGLPGANVLTF,TGCGCCACCCCGCCGGGTCTCCCTGGGGCCAACGTCCTGACTTTC
NA,TRBJ2-1,TRBV19,NA,CASSIGERVGLGWGNEQFF,TGTGCCAGTAGTATCGGGGAGAGGGTAGGGCTAGGTTGGGGCAATGAGCAGTTCTTC
NA,TRBJ1-5,TRBV2,NA,CASSDGTTGSNQPQHF,TGTGCCAGCAGCGATGGGACGACAGGAAGCAATCAGCCCCAGCATTTT
NA,TRBJ1-4,TRBV7-9,NA,CASSLSMMEKLFF,TGTGCCAGCAGCTTAAGTATGATGGAAAAACTGTTTTTT
once,TRBJ1-1,TRBV5-1,TRBD1,CASSRRQGKNTEAFF,TGCGCCAGCAGCAGACGACAGGGGAAGAACACTGAAGCTTTCTTT
NA,TRBJ2-7,TRBV6-1,NA,CASSPSRDYEQYF,TGTGCCAGCAGTCCAAGTCGGGACTACGAGCAGTACTTC
NA,TRBJ2-7,TRBV28,NA,CASSLGLVGEQYF,TGTGCCAGCAGTTTGGGGCTTGTTGGCGAGCAGTACTTC
NA,TRBJ2-1,TRBV27,TRBD2,CASSLWGGLPNEQFF,TGTGCCAGCAGTTTATGGGGAGGGCTCCCAAATGAGCAGTTCTTC
NA,TRBJ2-4,TRBV14,TRBD1,CASSQETGWGNIQYF,TGTGCCAGCAGCCAAGAGACAGGGTGGGGAAACATTCAGTACTTC
NA,TRBJ2-5,TRBV18,TRBD2,CASSPQSGSGETQYF,TGTGCCAGCTCACCACAAAGCGGGAGTGGGGAGACCCAGTACTTC
NA,TRBJ2-5,TRBV9,NA,CASSPPTKGETQYF,TGTGCCAGCAGCCCTCCGACGAAAGGAGAGACCCAGTACTTC
NA,TRBJ2-6,TRBV19,NA,CASSYGTVSGANVLTF,TGTGCCAGTAGTTACGGGACGGTCTCTGGGGCCAACGTCCTGACTTTC
NA,TRBJ1-2,TRBV7-2,NA,CASSLLGYTF,TGTGCCAGCAGCTTATTGGGCTACACCTTC
once,TRBJ2-1,TRBV5-1,NA,CASSFRSGSYNEQFF,TGCGCCAGCAGCTTTCGGTCAGGGTCCTACAATGAGCAGTTCTTC
NA,TRBJ2-1,TRBV5-6,NA,CASSLSDNEQFF,TGTGCCAGCAGCTTATCCGACAATGAGCAGTTCTTC
NA,TRBJ2-7,TRBV27,TRBD2,CASSFLAGPMGEQYF,TGTGCCAGCAGTTTTCTAGCGGGACCCATGGGGGAGCAGTACTTC
NA,TRBJ1-2,TRBV7-6,NA,CASSTYEQRGGYTF,TGTGCCAGCAGCACTTATGAACAGAGGGGAGGCTACACCTTC
NA,TRBJ2-7,TRBV9,NA,CASSVGGSASYEQYF,TGTGCCAGCAGCGTAGGGGGGTCAGCCTCCTACGAGCAGTACTTC
once,TRBJ2-3,TRBV2,NA,CASNLGDTQYF,TGTGCCAGCAACCTGGGAGATACGCAGTATTTT
NA,TRBJ2-1,TRBV15,NA,CATSRDRVVSRAASSYNEQFF,TGTGCCACCAGCAGAGATAGGGTGGTGTCGCGAGCTGCGAGCTCCTACAATGAGCAGTTCTTC
once,TRBJ2-3,TRBV7-2,NA,CASSLQGQTPDTQYF,TGTGCCAGCAGCCTTCAGGGCCAAACCCCAGATACGCAGTATTTT
NA,TRBJ1-5,TRBV2,TRBD1,CASSNRGRNQPQHF,TGTGCCAGCAGTAACAGGGGTCGCAATCAGCCCCAGCATTTT
once,TRBJ2-3,TRBV6-4,NA,CASSDGQWTDTQYF,TGTGCCAGCAGTGACGGGCAGTGGACAGATACGCAGTATTTT
once,TRBJ1-1,TRBV27,NA,CASSLLGAGKNTEAFF,TGTGCCAGCAGTTTACTTGGGGCAGGGAAGAACACTGAAGCTTTCTTT
NA,TRBJ2-2,TRBV18,NA,CASSPPTRTRITGELFF,TGTGCCAGCTCACCACCCACGCGTACAAGGATCACCGGGGAGCTGTTTTTT